What follows are 28 T cell receptor beta chains derived from one specimen sequenced in a study of T cell responses to AZD1222 COVID-19 vaccine. Libraries were prepared by immunoSEQ multiplex PCR; TCRdb keeps only in-frame clonotypes and omits some of them. The sample lists some 120,000 clones; 88% were seen once. The material was peripheral blood, obtained on day 0 of MenACWY control vaccination. These receptors were collected from an adult in good health.

This sequence joins TRBV18 and TRBJ2-2; D is ambiguous. V was trimmed by 6 bases and J by 4 bases, leaving 21 bases between them. The CDR3 is 17 residues long. From germline, CDR1 is KGHSH and CDR2 LQKENI. The CDR3 nucleotides read TGTGCCAGCTCGCCAGGCCCCAGGATAGGCGGCACCGGGGAGCTGTTTTTT. It specifies CASSPGPRIGGTGELFF.

The chain employs TRBV6-2 or TRBV6-3 and TRBJ2-7; D possibly corresponds to TRBD1 (6 bases). This CDR3 contains 14 residues. V lost 3 bases and J lost 3, with 12 bases in between. Germline CDR1 and CDR2: MNHEY and SVGEGT. CDR3 residues: CASSYRRGGYEQYF. DNA for the CDR3: TGTGCCAGCAGTTATCGAAGAGGGGGCTACGAGCAGTACTTC.

Remarks on this clone: Likely a read error: the CDR3 ends without its conserved phenylalanine or tryptophan. Because the CDR3's place on the DNA is in doubt, the DNA is left out and the CDR3 is given as listed by TCRdb. The rearrangement uses TRBV1 and TRBJ1-2. TRBV1 corresponds to a pseudogene. The CDR3 numbers 10 amino acids, ends counted. This CDR3 is CTSSMNREGA.

The J gene is TRBJ2-2, the V gene TRBV18, with no clear D. V lost 3 bases and J lost 0, with 8 bases in between. Per the germline V gene, CDR1 is KGHSH and CDR2 is LQKENI. The CDR3 length is 15 residues. The CDR3 protein is CASSPVHTNTGELFF. The CDR3, as DNA: TGTGCCAGCTCACCGGTTCACACGAACACCGGGGAGCTGTTTTTT.

The chain couples TRBV7-9 to TRBJ1-2; D gene ambiguous. The germline gives CDR1 SEHNR, CDR2 FQNEAQ (reference sequence). The CDR3 runs 13 residues. The V and J ends lost 1 base and 8 bases respectively, with 11 bases between them. The CDR3, as DNA: TGTGCCAGCAGCTTAGAGGCCCGTGCGGGCTACACCTTC. It yields the protein CASSLEARAGYTF.

V and J are TRBV9 and TRBJ2-1; D might be TRBD1 (5 bases). Germline loops: CDR1 SGDLS, CDR2 YYNGEE. The ends were cut back, 2 bases at V and 4 bases at J, with 10 bases in the middle. The CDR3 length is 14 residues. CDR3 in DNA: TGTGCCAGCAGCGTCCACTCAGGGTACAATGAGCAGTTCTTC. Translation: CASSVHSGYNEQFF.

J is TRBJ2-7 and V is TRBV7-9; 8 bases are shared with TRBD1. Germline trimming cut 5 bases from V and 2 bases from J; bases unmatched to any gene: 2. Germline CDR1 SEHNR, CDR2 FQNEAQ (reference sequence). The CDR3 is 13 residues long. Here the CDR3 reads CASSPRGPYEQYF. The CDR3 DNA is TGTGCCAGCAGCCCCAGGGGGCCCTACGAGCAGTACTTC. The full variable domain, completed using reference TRBV7-9 and TRBJ2-7, is DTGVSQNPRHKITKRGQNVTFRCDPISEHNRLYWYRQTLGQGPEFLTYFQNEAQLEKSRLLSDRFSAERPKGSFSTLEIQRTEQGDSAMYLCASSPRGPYEQYFGPGTRLTVT.

The genes are TRBV9 and TRBJ2-7, with D perhaps TRBD1 (5 bases). Trimming took off 2 bases at V and 2 bases at J, with 11 bases between the two ends. CDR1 is SGDLS, CDR2 YYNGEE, per germline. The CDR3 extends over 14 amino acids. The CDR3 sequence: CASSVGAAPYEQYF. The CDR3 bases are TGTGCCAGCAGCGTTGGGGCGGCCCCCTACGAGCAGTACTTC.

The sample holds one count of this clone. The chain is built from TRBV2 and TRBJ2-7; 9 bases align to TRBD1. The CDR3 runs 15 residues. With 6 bases clipped from V and 4 bases from J, the junction kept 10 bases outside the gene matches. Germline CDR1 SNHLY, CDR2 FYNNEI. The CDR3: CASRPNRGRSYEQYF. The CDR3 DNA is TGTGCCAGCAGACCCAACAGGGGGCGGTCGTACGAGCAGTACTTC.

The rearrangement joins TRBV7-3 to TRBJ2-1, with 10 bases identical to TRBD2. V was pared by 5 bases and J by 6 bases, with 7 bases of the junction left unmatched. Germline CDR1 reads SGHTA; CDR2 reads FQGTGA. The CDR3 loop spans 15 amino acids. The CDR3 DNA reads TGTGCCAGCAGCCCGAGCGGGAGGGCCACCAATGAGCAGTTCTTC. Amino acid sequence: CASSPSGRATNEQFF.

This clone was found once. The V and J genes are TRBV20-1 and TRBJ1-5; 9 nucleotides match TRBD1. Germline CDR1 DFQATT, CDR2 SNEGSKA (reference sequence). The CDR3 spans 15 residues. The V and J ends lost 3 bases and 6 bases, in that order; junction bases with no gene match: 9. The CDR3 loop reads CSASRRDRESQPQHF. In DNA form, the CDR3 reads TGCAGTGCTAGTAGAAGGGACAGGGAGAGTCAGCCCCAGCATTTT.

This chain connects TRBV19 to TRBJ1-5; D uncertain. The CDR3 is 14 amino acids. V was trimmed by 6 bases and J by 1 base, leaving 10 bases between them. Germline V gene data show CDR1 as LNHDA and CDR2 as SQIVND (reference sequence). This CDR3 is CASSLVGSNQPQHF. CDR3 coding DNA: TGTGCCAGTAGCCTAGTGGGGAGCAATCAGCCCCAGCATTTT.

V usage is TRBV19 and J usage is TRBJ1-2, with unresolved D. V lost 3 bases and J lost 4, with 9 bases in between. This CDR3 spans 13 amino acids. CDR1 and CDR2 (germline): LNHDA, SQIVND (reference sequence). As DNA, the CDR3 is TGTGCCAGTAGTATTTCGGCGGTCTATGGCTACACCTTC. Translation: CASSISAVYGYTF.

Here the CDR3 reads CASSQAGLAPYNEQFF. In DNA form, the CDR3 reads TGCGCCAGCAGCCAAGCCGGACTAGCCCCCTACAATGAGCAGTTCTTC. The chain uses TRBV4-1 and TRBJ2-1; TRBD2 matches 8 bases. The junction had 4 bases not matched to a gene; V was cut back by 1 base and J by 2 bases. CDR1 is MGHRA, CDR2 YSYEKL, per germline. This CDR3 comprises 16 residues.

The chain has TRBV3-1 (or the pseudogene TRBV3-2) and TRBJ2-7; 8 bases map to TRBD1. Germline CDR1 reads LGHDT; CDR2 reads YNNKEL (reference sequence). The ends lost 0 bases at V and 3 bases at J; junction bases unmatched: 4. This CDR3 is built from 15 residues. Here the CDR3 reads CASSQDPGGFYEQYF. The CDR3 DNA reads TGTGCCAGCAGCCAAGACCCAGGGGGCTTCTACGAGCAGTACTTC.

CDR3 bases: TGTGCCAGCAGCAACGGATGTTGGGGTTGGATCTACAATGAGCAGTTCTTC. Residues: CASSNGCWGWIYNEQFF. This chain joins TRBV21-1 and TRBJ2-1. TRBV21-1 is marked as a pseudogene. This CDR3 is 17 amino acids long.

This chain uses TRBV5-4 with TRBJ2-7, with D perhaps given as TRBD1 or TRBD2 (5 bases each). The CDR3 totals 15 residues. V lost 4 bases and J lost 3, with 17 bases in between. Germline CDR1 and CDR2: SGHNT and YYREEE (reference sequence). CDR3 in amino acids: CASSRDGGFYYEQYF. CDR3 sequence (DNA): TGTGCCAGCAGCCGGGATGGGGGATTTTACTACGAGCAGTACTTC.

The chain uses TRBV3-1 (or the pseudogene TRBV3-2) and TRBJ2-2; D unclear. V lost 3 bases and J 4 bases, leaving 9 bases between the germline ends. This CDR3 has 14 amino acids. CDR1 is LGHDT and CDR2 is YNNKEL in the germline V gene (reference sequence). The CDR3 spells CASSHSVGTGELFF. The CDR3 DNA is TGTGCCAGCAGCCACAGTGTGGGCACCGGGGAGCTGTTTTTT.

This clone was found once. The chain joins TRBV6-5 to TRBJ2-7, with 10 bases fitting TRBD1. Germline CDR1 reads MNHEY; CDR2 reads SVGAGI. This CDR3 spans 15 amino acids. V lost 5 bases and J lost 0; bases outside the gene matches: 4. The CDR3 spells CASSIWDRGSYEQYF. CDR3 coding DNA: TGTGCCAGCAGTATCTGGGACAGGGGCTCCTACGAGCAGTACTTC.

This chain links TRBV19 with TRBJ1-1, with TRBD1 matching 9 bases. V lost 6 bases and J lost 1; bases outside the gene matches: 6. CDR3 length equals 15 residues. The germline gives CDR1 LNHDA, CDR2 SQIVND (reference sequence). This chain's CDR3 is CASRTGTGWNTEAFF. For the CDR3, the DNA is TGTGCCAGTAGAACCGGGACAGGGTGGAACACTGAAGCTTTCTTT.

In this sample, this clone turned up once. The rearrangement uses TRBV30 and TRBJ2-3; 10 bases match TRBD2. The CDR3 has 14 residues. V lost 0 bases to trimming and J lost 5 bases; unmatched junction nucleotides: 2. Germline V gives CDR1 GTSNPN, CDR2 SVGIG (reference sequence). DNA for the CDR3: TGTGCCTGGAGTGTACGACTAGCGGGAGATACGCAGTATTTT. This sequence encodes CAWSVRLAGDTQYF.

The chain couples TRBV28 to TRBJ2-7; 8 bases fit TRBD1. The CDR3 extends over 15 amino acids. Germline-derived CDR1 and CDR2 are MDHEN and SYDVKM. V was pared by 6 bases and J by 2 bases, with 9 bases of the junction left unmatched. CDR3 in DNA: TGTGCCAGCAGCCGAACCACGACAGGGGCCTACGAGCAGTACTTC. Residues: CASSRTTTGAYEQYF. Full variable domain (outside the CDR3, taken from reference TRBV28 and TRBJ2-7): DVKVTQSSRYLVKRTGEKVFLECVQDMDHENMFWYRQDPGLGLRLIYFSYDVKMKEKGDIPEGYSVSREKKERFSLILESASTNQTSMYLCASSRTTTGAYEQYFGPGTRLTVT.

The J gene is TRBJ2-3, the V gene TRBV28; D possibly corresponds to TRBD1 (5 bases). Trimming took 6 bases from V and 5 from J, leaving 18 bases between them. Germline CDR1 is MDHEN and CDR2 is SYDVKM. The CDR3 length is 15 residues. The CDR3 sequence is CASSNRSPQRDTQYF. CDR3 nucleotides: TGTGCCAGCAGCAACAGGAGCCCGCAACGAGATACGCAGTATTTT.

The chain uses TRBV5-1 and TRBJ2-7; no reliable D call. CDR3 size: 15 residues. The germline V and J ends were trimmed by 6 bases and 2 bases, with 18 bases remaining between them. Germline V gene data show CDR1 as SGHRS and CDR2 as YFSETQ. CDR3 bases: TGCGCCAGCATGATAAGTGGGCATGCAACCTACGAGCAGTACTTC. It is translated as CASMISGHATYEQYF.

The rearrangement joins TRBV11-3 to TRBJ1-2, with a weak D call TRBD1 (5 bases). V was pared by 2 bases and J by 5 bases, with 18 bases between. The CDR3 has 16 amino acids. Looked up from germline, CDR1 is SGHNT and CDR2 is YENEEA. This chain's CDR3 is CASSLSGTQHIYGYTF. The CDR3 bases are TGTGCCAGCAGCTTATCCGGGACCCAACACATTTATGGCTACACCTTC.

With respect to this clone: Within the sample, other DNA sequences also encode this same CDR3. The chain has TRBV9 and TRBJ2-7; the D gene is possibly TRBD1 (5 bases). Germline values: CDR1 SGDLS, CDR2 YYNGEE. CDR3 length equals 14 residues. The V end lost 1 base, the J end lost 0 bases, and 8 bases lay between the germline ends. The CDR3 loop is CASSVQGSSYEQYF. In DNA form, the CDR3 reads TGTGCCAGCAGCGTACAGGGAAGCTCCTACGAGCAGTACTTC.

The V and J genes are TRBV29-1 and TRBJ2-6; D is ambiguous. The CDR3 is made up of 13 amino acids. From germline, CDR1 is SQVTM and CDR2 ANQGSEA. The V and J ends lost 5 bases and 0 bases respectively, with 5 bases between them. CDR3 DNA: TGCAGCGTTCAAATCTCTGGGGCCAACGTCCTGACTTTC. Its protein product is CSVQISGANVLTF. Variable domain in full (rest from reference TRBV29-1 and TRBJ2-6): SAVISQKPSRDICQRGTSLTIQCQVDSQVTMMFWYRQQPGQSLTLIATANQGSEATYESGFVIDKFPISRPNLTFSTLTVSNMSPEDSSIYLCSVQISGANVLTFGAGSRLTVL.

V usage is TRBV11-2 and J usage is TRBJ2-1, with D tentatively TRBD1 (6 bases). Trimming removed 5 bases at V and 2 bases at J, with 16 bases between. CDR1 is SGHAT, CDR2 FQNNGV, per germline. The CDR3 has 16 amino acids. The CDR3 nucleotides read TGTGCCAGCAGCACCAGGCAGGGGTCCACCTACAATGAGCAGTTCTTC. This encodes CASSTRQGSTYNEQFF.